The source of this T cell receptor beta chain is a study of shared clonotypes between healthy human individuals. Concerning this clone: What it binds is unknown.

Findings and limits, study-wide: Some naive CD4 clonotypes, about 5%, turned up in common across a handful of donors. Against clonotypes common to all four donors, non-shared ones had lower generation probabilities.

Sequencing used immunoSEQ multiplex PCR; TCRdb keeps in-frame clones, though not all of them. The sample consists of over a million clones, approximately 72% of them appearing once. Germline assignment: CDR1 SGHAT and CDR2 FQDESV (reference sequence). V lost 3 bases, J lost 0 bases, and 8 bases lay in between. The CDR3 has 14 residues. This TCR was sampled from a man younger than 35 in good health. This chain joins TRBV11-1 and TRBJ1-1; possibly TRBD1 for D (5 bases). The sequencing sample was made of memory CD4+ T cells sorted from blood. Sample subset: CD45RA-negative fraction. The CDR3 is CASSFSRVNTEAFF. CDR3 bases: TGTGCCAGCAGCTTTTCCAGGGTGAACACTGAAGCTTTCTTT.